The source of this T cell receptor beta chain is a study of blood T cell repertoires in COVID-19. Study context: There were acute and convalescent COVID-19 samples, and they came from the United States, Italy and Spain. The analysed material was cDNA or gDNA that came from T cells, B-cell-depleted T cells, or PBMCs.

This clone appeared once. Per the original data handling: Amplification from reference gene primers served as the basis for estimated nucleated cell counts. Assay: immunoSEQ multiplex PCR; the TCRdb copy retains only in-frame clones and omits some. The V and J calls and clone size are taken from that table; D and trimming were inferred from the DNA. Altogether approximately 97,000 clones are present, 87% being singletons, with the ten largest covering 2% to 2.5%. Germline V gene data show CDR1 as SNHLY and CDR2 as FYNNEI. CDR3 size: 19 residues. With 4 bases clipped from V and 6 bases from J, the junction kept 17 bases outside the gene matches.

This clonotype was sampled from a man between 45 and 60 years old with active COVID-19. Material for sequencing was peripheral blood. The chain uses TRBV2 and TRBJ2-1; TRBD2 matches 11 bases. This chain's CDR3 is CASSGVGIAGGRLGNEQFF. CDR3 sequence (DNA): TGTGCCAGCAGTGGGGTCGGAATAGCGGGGGGGCGACTGGGCAATGAGCAGTTCTTC.